The 3 T cell receptor beta chains listed next were all sequenced from one sample in a study of blood T cell repertoires in COVID-19. The assay was immunoSEQ multiplex PCR, and TCRdb's table has in-frame clones only and misses some. This sample has about 400,000 clones, with 87% found just once. The sequenced material came from PBMCs or T cells enriched from blood (not recorded which). These receptors came from a woman aged 18-30 years with acute COVID-19.

This rearrangement joins TRBV3-1 (or the pseudogene TRBV3-2) to TRBJ2-1; 8 nucleotides match TRBD2. The CDR3 runs 15 residues. The germline V gene encodes CDR1 LGHDT and CDR2 YNNKEL (reference sequence). Losses at the gene ends were 2 bases for V and 2 bases for J; bases not matched to a gene: 2. The CDR3 spells CASSQREGPYNEQFF. In DNA form, the CDR3 reads TGTGCCAGCAGCCAACGGGAGGGCCCCTACAATGAGCAGTTCTTC.

About this clone: The same CDR3 can be traced to other DNA sequences in this sample. The V and J genes are TRBV6-5 and TRBJ2-7; D possibly corresponds to TRBD1 (5 bases). Per the germline V gene, CDR1 is MNHEY and CDR2 is SVGAGI. Trimming cost V 2 bases and J 4 bases, with 6 bases left between them. The CDR3 runs to 12 residues. CDR3 nucleotide sequence: TGTGCCAGCAGTTACAGGGGATACGAGCAGTACTTC. Translated: CASSYRGYEQYF.

V is TRBV11-2 and J is TRBJ2-5, with TRBD1 as a possible D gene (5 bases). Germline V CDR1 and CDR2: SGHAT, FQNNGV. This CDR3 spans 14 amino acids. V was trimmed by 6 bases and J by 1 base, leaving 12 bases between them. In DNA, the CDR3 is TGTGCCAGCAGAACCCGTCAGGGCCAAGAGACCCAGTACTTC. Protein product: CASRTRQGQETQYF.